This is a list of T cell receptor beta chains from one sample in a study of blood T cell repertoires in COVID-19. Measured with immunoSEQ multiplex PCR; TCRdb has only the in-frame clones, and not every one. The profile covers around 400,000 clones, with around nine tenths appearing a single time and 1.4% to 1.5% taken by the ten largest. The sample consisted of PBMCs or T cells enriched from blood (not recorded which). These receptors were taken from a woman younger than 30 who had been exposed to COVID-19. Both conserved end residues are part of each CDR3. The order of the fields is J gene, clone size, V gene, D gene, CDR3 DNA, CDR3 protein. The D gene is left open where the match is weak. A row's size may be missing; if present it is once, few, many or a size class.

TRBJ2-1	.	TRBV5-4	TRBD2	TGTGCCAGCAGCTACCCCTACGGGGGGGGCTCCTACAATGAGCAGTTCTTC	CASSYPYGGGSYNEQFF
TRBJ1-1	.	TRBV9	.	TGTGCCAGCAGCGTCCAGATTTCGAACACTGAAGCTTTCTTT	CASSVQISNTEAFF
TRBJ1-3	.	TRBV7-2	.	TGTGCCAGCAGCTTTTACCCAGGGTTTTCTGGAAACACCATATATTTT	CASSFYPGFSGNTIYF
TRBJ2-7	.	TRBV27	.	TGTGCCAGCAGTTTCAGGCAGTTGGACTCCTACGAGCAGTACTTC	CASSFRQLDSYEQYF
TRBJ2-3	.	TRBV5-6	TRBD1	TGTGCCAGCAGCATGGGACAGGGAGATACGCAGTATTTT	CASSMGQGDTQYF
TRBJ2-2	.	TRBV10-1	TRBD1	TGCGCCAGCCAAGACAGGGTGGGCAGGGAGCTGTTTTTT	CASQDRVGRELFF
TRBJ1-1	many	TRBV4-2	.	TGTGCCAGCAGCCAAGTGGGGGGGACCACTGAAGCTTTCTTT	CASSQVGGTTEAFF
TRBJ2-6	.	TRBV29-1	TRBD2	TGCAGCGCTAGGTTAGCGGGAGACAATTCTGGGGCCAACGTCCTGACTTTC	CSARLAGDNSGANVLTF
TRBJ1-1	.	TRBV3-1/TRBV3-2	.	TGTGCCAGCAGCCAAGTGGCGGGCGCGGCTGAAGCTTTCTTT	CASSQVAGAAEAFF
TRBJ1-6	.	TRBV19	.	TGTGCCAGCAGAAACGGGGTTTCACCCCTCCACTTT	CASRNGVSPLHF
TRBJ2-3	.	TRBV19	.	TGTGCCAGTAGCCAAACTAGCCTAACAGATACGCAGTATTTT	CASSQTSLTDTQYF
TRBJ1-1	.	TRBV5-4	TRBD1	TGTGCCAGCAGCTTGGCAGGGGGCGGCACTGAAGCTTTCTTT	CASSLAGGGTEAFF
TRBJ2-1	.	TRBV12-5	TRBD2	TGTGCTAGTGGTTTGCTGCTAGCGGGCTCCTACAATGAGCAGTTCTTC	CASGLLLAGSYNEQFF
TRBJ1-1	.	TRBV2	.	TGTGCCAGCAGTGAAACAGGGAACACTGAAGCTTTCTTT	CASSETGNTEAFF
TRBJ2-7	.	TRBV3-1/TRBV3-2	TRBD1	TGTGCCAGCAGCCAAGCAGACAGGGGGATTTTCTACGAGCAGTACTTC	CASSQADRGIFYEQYF